This T cell receptor beta chain is from a study of T cell changes during pregnancy in multiple sclerosis. This CDR3 is 17 amino acids long. Germline CDR1 and CDR2: SGDLS and YYNGEE. V was pared by 0 bases and J by 2 bases, with 5 bases of the junction left unmatched. TCRdb keeps only in-frame clones here, not all; method: immunoSEQ multiplex PCR. The sample comprises under 85,000 clones, approximately 94% of which are singletons, and 0.45% to 0.7% rests with the top ten. The TCR sequence derives from a female donor with multiple sclerosis, enrolled in a pregnancy study. This chain joins TRBV9 and TRBJ2-3; 11 nucleotides match TRBD2. The source was peripheral blood, collected in the third trimester of pregnancy. This chain's CDR3 is CASSVGVAGGYTDTQYF. The CDR3 coding sequence is TGTGCCAGCAGCGTAGGGGTAGCGGGGGGGTACACAGATACGCAGTATTTT.